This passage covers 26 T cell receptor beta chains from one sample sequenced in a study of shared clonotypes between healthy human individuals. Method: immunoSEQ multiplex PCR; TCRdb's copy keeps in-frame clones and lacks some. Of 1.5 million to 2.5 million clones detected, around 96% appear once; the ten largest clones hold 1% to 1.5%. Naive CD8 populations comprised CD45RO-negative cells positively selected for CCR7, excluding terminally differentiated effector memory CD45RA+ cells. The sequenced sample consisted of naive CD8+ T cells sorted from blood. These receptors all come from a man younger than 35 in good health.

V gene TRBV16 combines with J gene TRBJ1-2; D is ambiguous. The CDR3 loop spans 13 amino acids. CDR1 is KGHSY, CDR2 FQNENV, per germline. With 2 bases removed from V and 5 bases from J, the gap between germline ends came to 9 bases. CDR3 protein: CASSQHPDYGYTF. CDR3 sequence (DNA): TGTGCCAGCAGCCAACACCCCGATTATGGCTACACCTTC.

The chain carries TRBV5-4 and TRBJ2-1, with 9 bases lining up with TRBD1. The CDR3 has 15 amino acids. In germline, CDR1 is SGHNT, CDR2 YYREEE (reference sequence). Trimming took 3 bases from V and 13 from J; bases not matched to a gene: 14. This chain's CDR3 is CASSSPEQGAWGQFF. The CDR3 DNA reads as TGTGCCAGCAGCTCGCCGGAACAGGGGGCTTGGGGTCAGTTCTTC.

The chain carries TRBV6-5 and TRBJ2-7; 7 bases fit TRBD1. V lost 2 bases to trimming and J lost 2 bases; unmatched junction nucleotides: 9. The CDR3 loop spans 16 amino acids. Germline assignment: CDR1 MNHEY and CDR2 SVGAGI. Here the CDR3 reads CASSYGGQTAPYEQYF. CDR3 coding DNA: TGTGCCAGCAGTTACGGGGGACAGACGGCTCCCTACGAGCAGTACTTC.

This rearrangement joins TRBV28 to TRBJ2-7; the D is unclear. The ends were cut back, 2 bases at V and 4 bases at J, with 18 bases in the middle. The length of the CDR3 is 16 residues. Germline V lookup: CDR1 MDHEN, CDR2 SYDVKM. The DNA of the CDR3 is TGTGCCAGCAGTTTACCCCCCCGCGGCTACGGTTACGAGCAGTACTTC. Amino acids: CASSLPPRGYGYEQYF.

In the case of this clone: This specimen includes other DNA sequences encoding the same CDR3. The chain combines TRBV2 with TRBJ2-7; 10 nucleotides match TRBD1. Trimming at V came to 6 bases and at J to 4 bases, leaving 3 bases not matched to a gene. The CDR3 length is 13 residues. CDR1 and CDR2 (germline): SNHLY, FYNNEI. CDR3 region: CASRGTGDYEQYF. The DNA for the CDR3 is TGTGCCAGCAGGGGGACAGGGGATTACGAGCAGTACTTC.

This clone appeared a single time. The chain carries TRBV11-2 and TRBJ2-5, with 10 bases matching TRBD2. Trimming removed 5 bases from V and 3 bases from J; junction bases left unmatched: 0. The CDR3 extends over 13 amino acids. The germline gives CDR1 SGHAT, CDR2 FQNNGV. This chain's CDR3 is CASSGLAEETQYF. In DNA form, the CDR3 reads TGTGCCAGCAGCGGACTAGCGGAAGAGACCCAGTACTTC.

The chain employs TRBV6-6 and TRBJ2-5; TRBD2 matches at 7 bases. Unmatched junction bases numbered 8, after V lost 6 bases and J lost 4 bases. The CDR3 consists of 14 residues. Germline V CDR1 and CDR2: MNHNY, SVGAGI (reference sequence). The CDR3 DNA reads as TGTGCCAGCAGCGACGCGGGGGAGGGAGAGACCCAGTACTTC. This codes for CASSDAGEGETQYF.

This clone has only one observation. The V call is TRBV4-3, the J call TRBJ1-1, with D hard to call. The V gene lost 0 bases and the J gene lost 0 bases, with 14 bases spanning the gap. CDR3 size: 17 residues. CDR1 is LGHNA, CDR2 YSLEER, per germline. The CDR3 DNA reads TGCGCCAGCAGCCAAGATACGGGGAAGGGAGTGAACACTGAAGCTTTCTTT. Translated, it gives CASSQDTGKGVNTEAFF.

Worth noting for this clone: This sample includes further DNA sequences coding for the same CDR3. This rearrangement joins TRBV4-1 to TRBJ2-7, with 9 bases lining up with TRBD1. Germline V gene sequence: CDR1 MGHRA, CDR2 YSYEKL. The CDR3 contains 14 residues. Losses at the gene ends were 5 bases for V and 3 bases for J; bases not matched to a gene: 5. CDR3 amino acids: CASSVRTGVYEQYF. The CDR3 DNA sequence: TGCGCCAGCAGCGTTCGGACAGGGGTCTACGAGCAGTACTTC.

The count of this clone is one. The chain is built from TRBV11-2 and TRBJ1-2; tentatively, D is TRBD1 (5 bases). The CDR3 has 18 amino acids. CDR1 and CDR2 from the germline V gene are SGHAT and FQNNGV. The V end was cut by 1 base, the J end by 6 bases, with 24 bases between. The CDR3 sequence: CASSLAPPVKGNDDGYTF. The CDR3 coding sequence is TGTGCCAGCAGCTTAGCTCCCCCCGTAAAGGGGAACGACGATGGCTACACCTTC. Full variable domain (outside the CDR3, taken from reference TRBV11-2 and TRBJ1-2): EAGVAQSPRYKIIEKRQSVAFWCNPISGHATLYWYQQILGQGPKLLIQFQNNGVVDDSQLPKDRFSAERLKGVDSTLKIQPAKLEDSAVYLCASSLAPPVKGNDDGYTFGSGTRLTVV.

DNA for the CDR3: TGTGCCAGTAGTGCGGATGCCTACGAGCAGTACTTC. Translating it yields CASSADAYEQYF. The chain joins TRBV19 to TRBJ2-7; D is ambiguous. In germline, CDR1 is LNHDA, CDR2 SQIVND (reference sequence). Trimming pared 5 bases from V and 2 bases from J, leaving 7 bases between. CDR3 length: 12 residues.

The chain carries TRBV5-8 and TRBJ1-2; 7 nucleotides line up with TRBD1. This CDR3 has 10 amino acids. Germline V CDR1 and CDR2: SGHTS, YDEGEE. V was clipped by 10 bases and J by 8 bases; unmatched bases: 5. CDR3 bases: TGTGCCGGAACAGGGGACGGCTACACCTTC. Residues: CAGTGDGYTF.

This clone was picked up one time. CDR3 DNA: TGTGCCAGTAGTATAGATTCGGAGACAGCCTCCTACGAGCAGTACTTC. It yields the protein CASSIDSETASYEQYF. The chain links TRBV19 to TRBJ2-7, with a tentative D call TRBD1 (5 bases). Germline CDR1 and CDR2: LNHDA and SQIVND (reference sequence). V lost 0 bases and J lost 0, with 12 bases in between. The CDR3 has 16 residues. The full variable domain, its missing parts supplied by reference TRBV19 and TRBJ2-7, is DGGITQSPKYLFRKEGQNVTLSCEQNLNHDAMYWYRQDPGQGLRLIYYSQIVNDFQKGDIAEGYSVSREKKESFPLTVTSAQKNPTAFYLCASSIDSETASYEQYFGPGTRLTVT.

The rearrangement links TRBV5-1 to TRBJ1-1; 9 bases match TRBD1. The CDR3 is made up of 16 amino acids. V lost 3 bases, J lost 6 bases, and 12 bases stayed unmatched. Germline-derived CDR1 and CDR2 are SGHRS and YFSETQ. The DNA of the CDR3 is TGCGCCAGCAGCTCCCCGGGACAGGGTTTAGTAGCTGAAGCTTTCTTT. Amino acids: CASSSPGQGLVAEAFF.

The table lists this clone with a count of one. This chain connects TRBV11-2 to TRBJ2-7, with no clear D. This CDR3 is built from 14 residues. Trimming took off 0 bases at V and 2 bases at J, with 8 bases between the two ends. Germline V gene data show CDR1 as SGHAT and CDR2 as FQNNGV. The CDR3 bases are TGTGCCAGCAGCTTAGACCCCAACGCCTACGAGCAGTACTTC. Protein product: CASSLDPNAYEQYF.

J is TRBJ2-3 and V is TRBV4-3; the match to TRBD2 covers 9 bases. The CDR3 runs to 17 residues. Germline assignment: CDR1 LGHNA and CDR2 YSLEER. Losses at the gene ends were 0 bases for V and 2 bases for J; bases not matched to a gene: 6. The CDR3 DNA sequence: TGCGCCAGCAGCCAAGATTGGCTAGCGGGATCCACAGATACGCAGTATTTT. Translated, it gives CASSQDWLAGSTDTQYF.

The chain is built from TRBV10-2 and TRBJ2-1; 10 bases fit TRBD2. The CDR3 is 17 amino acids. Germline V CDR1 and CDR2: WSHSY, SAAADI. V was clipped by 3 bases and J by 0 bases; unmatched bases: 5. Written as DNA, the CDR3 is TGCGCCAGCAGTGATACTAGCGGGACTAGCTCCTACAATGAGCAGTTCTTC. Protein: CASSDTSGTSSYNEQFF.

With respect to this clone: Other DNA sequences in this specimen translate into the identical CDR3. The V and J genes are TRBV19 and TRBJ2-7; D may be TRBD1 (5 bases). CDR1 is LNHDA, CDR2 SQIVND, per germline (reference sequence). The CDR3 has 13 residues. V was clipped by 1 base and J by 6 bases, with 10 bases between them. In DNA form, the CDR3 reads TGTGCCAGTAGTATAGTAGGGGTAGGCGAGCAGTACTTC. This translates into CASSIVGVGEQYF.

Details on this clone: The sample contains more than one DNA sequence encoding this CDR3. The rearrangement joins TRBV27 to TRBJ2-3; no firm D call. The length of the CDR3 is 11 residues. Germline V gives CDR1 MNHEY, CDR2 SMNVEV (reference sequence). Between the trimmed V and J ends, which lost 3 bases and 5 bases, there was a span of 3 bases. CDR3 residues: CASSFLDTQYF. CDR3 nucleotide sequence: TGTGCCAGCAGTTTTCTAGATACGCAGTATTTT.

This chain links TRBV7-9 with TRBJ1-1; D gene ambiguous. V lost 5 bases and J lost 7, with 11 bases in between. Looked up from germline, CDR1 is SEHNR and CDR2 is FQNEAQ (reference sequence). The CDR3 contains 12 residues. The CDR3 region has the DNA TGTGCCAGCAGCCCAGCCGGGGTTGAAGCTTTCTTT. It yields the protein CASSPAGVEAFF.

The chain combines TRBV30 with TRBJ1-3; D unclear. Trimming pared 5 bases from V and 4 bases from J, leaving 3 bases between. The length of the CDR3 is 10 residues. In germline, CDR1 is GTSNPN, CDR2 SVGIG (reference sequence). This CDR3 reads CAWAGNTIYF. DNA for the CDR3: TGTGCCTGGGCGGGAAACACCATATATTTT.

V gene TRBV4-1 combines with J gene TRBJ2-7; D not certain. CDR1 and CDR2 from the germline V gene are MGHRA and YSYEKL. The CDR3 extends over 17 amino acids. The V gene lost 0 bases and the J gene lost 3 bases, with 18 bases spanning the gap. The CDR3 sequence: CASSQELGQLLYYEQYF. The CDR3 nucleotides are TGCGCCAGCAGCCAAGAGTTGGGTCAGTTATTATACTACGAGCAGTACTTC.

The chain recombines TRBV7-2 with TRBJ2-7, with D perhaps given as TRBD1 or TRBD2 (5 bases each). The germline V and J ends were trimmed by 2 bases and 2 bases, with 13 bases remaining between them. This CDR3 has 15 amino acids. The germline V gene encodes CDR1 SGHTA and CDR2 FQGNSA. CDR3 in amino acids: CASSLSVGTPYEQYF. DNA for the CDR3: TGTGCCAGCAGCTTAAGTGTCGGGACGCCCTACGAGCAGTACTTC.

The CDR3 spells CASSTSVGASYEQYF. Here the CDR3 DNA reads TGTGCCAGCAGCACGTCGGTGGGGGCATCATACGAGCAGTACTTC. The J gene is TRBJ2-7, the V gene TRBV2, with TRBD1 as a possible D gene (6 bases). V lost 6 bases, J lost 4 bases, and 19 bases lay in between. The CDR3 runs to 15 residues. Germline CDR1 and CDR2: SNHLY and FYNNEI.

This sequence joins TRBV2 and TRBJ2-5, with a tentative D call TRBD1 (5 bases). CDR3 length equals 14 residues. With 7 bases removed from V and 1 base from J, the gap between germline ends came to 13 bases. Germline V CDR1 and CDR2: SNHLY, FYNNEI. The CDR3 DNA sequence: TGTGCCAGCACGATCATTGGGGCCCAAGAGACCCAGTACTTC. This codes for CASTIIGAQETQYF.

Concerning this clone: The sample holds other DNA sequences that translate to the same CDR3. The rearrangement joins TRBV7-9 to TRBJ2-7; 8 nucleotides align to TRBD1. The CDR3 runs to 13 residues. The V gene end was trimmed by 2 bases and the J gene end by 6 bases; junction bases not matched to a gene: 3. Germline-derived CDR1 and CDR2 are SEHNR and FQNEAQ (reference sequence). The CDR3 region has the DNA TGTGCCAGCAGCTTAACAACAGGGGGCGAGCAGTACTTC. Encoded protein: CASSLTTGGEQYF. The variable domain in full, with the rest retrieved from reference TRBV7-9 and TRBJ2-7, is DTGVSQNPRHKITKRGQNVTFRCDPISEHNRLYWYRQTLGQGPEFLTYFQNEAQLEKSRLLSDRFSAERPKGSFSTLEIQRTEQGDSAMYLCASSLTTGGEQYFGPGTRLTVT.